This is a list of T cell receptor beta chains from one sample in a study of T cells expressing NK-cell markers. Following a re-call of the 5' RACE reads, TCRdb has one entry per CDR3 protein and lacks DNA. This listing includes about 150,000 distinct CDR3 sequences. Sequencing was performed on blood T cells: a sorted CD56 or NKG2C T cell subset, CD4+ or CD8+ T cells, or bulk PBMC T cells (not recorded which). These receptor sequences come from a man aged 18 to 69 in good health. The CDR3 runs from the conserved cysteine through the conserved F or W. The order of the fields is J gene, V gene, CDR3 protein.

TRBJ1-5	TRBV7-9	CASSSSGGGNQPQHF
TRBJ1-2	TRBV9	CASSVHGTGGVGGYTF
TRBJ1-2	TRBV20-1	CSARDGPPQTGWGNYGYTF
TRBJ2-2	TRBV10-3	CAISGQGANGELFF
TRBJ1-1	TRBV20-1	CSAIQGPLEAFF
TRBJ2-2	TRBV7-9	CASSFGLAIGELFF
TRBJ2-1	TRBV28	CATVAPGLYNEQFF
TRBJ2-7	TRBV4-2	CASSLVAEASYEQYF
TRBJ2-1	TRBV6-5	CASSYSYADSSYNEQFF
TRBJ2-1	TRBV28	CASSTPTQPTYNEQFF
TRBJ2-1	TRBV7-9	CASTPPSGDHYNEQFF
TRBJ2-7	TRBV2	CASSESLAGYEQYF
TRBJ2-5	TRBV20-1	CSAKTGCLAGGETQYF
TRBJ1-5	TRBV28	CASSWDRGLQPQHF
TRBJ1-1	TRBV25-1	CASSDSMTHRATEAFF
TRBJ2-3	TRBV6-4	CASSPSAGADTQYF
TRBJ1-6	TRBV13	CASSLGGTGGLDSPLHF
TRBJ2-2	TRBV20-1	CSAPREGGELFF
TRBJ2-1	TRBV6-5	CASRQRQFSSYNEQFF
TRBJ1-2	TRBV4-1	CASSQEFQDDGYTF
TRBJ1-2	TRBV2	CASSEAQTGPGGYTF
TRBJ1-4	TRBV7-3	CASSLSWGQKATNEKLFF
TRBJ1-6	TRBV5-1	CASRDGTGYPLHF
TRBJ2-2	TRBV4-1	CASSQGGSYTGELFF
TRBJ1-5	TRBV12-3/TRBV12-4	CASSLIGSNQPQHF
TRBJ2-1	TRBV6-1	CASTHGRGSYNEQFF
TRBJ2-5	TRBV19	CASSISGAEGETQYF
TRBJ2-7	TRBV5-1	CASAPGRGTSVEQYF
TRBJ2-1	TRBV27	CASSLTSSGGPREQFF
TRBJ2-5	TRBV28	CASRALGLETQYF
TRBJ1-1	TRBV15	CATSRDGYEGGTEAFF
TRBJ2-7	TRBV19	CASKLTTDTYEQYF
TRBJ2-1	TRBV19	CASSIRLAGGEQFF
TRBJ2-1	TRBV27	CASSLPGGDEQFF
TRBJ2-4	TRBV20-1	CSASLAGGVQYF
TRBJ1-1	TRBV20-1	CSARDPVGHTEAFF
TRBJ2-7	TRBV3-1	CASRGDFSYEQYF
TRBJ2-7	TRBV9	CASSPQTGSYEQYF
TRBJ2-7	TRBV20-1	CSAREGYEQYF
TRBJ2-3	TRBV7-7	CASSLGGGAKDTQYF
TRBJ2-7	TRBV15	CATSRGTDPYEQYF